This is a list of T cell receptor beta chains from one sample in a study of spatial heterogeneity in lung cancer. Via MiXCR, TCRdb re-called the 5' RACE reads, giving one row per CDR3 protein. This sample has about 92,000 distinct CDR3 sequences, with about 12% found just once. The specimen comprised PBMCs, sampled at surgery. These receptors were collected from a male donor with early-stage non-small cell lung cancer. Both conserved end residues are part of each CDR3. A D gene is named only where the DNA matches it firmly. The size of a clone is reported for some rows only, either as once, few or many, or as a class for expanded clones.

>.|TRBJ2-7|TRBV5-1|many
TGCGCCAGCAGCTTTCAACAGGTCGGGGACTACGAGCAGTACTTC
CASSFQQVGDYEQYF
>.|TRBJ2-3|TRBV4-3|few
TGCGCCAGCAGCCAAGTTGCAGGGCCGGGCGCAGATACGCAGTATTTT
CASSQVAGPGADTQYF
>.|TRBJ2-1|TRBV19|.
TGTGCCAGTAGTATGATCCAGGGGGGCAACAATGAGCAGTTCTTC
CASSMIQGGNNEQFF
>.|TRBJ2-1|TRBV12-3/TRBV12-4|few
TGTGCCAGCAGCTACATGGACCGGGATGAGCAGTTCTTC
CASSYMDRDEQFF
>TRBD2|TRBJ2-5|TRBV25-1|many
TGTGCCAGCAGTCCGTTGGCGGGAGGGAAAGAGACCCAGTACTTC
CASSPLAGGKETQYF
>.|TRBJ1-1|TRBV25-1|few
TGTGCCAGCAGCCCCCTTGGGGCCCTTAACACTGAAGCTTTCTTT
CASSPLGALNTEAFF
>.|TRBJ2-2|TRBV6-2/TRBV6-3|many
TGTGCCAGCCTCACCTCACTAGTCAGGGGGGAGCTGTTTTTT
CASLTSLVRGELFF
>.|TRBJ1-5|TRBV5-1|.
TGCGCCAGCAGCTTGGACGGGAGCAATCAGCCCCAGCATTTT
CASSLDGSNQPQHF
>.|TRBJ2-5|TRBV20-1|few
TGCAGTGCTAGGATCGGGGGCCAAGAGACCCAGTACTTC
CSARIGGQETQYF
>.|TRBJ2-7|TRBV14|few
TGTGCCAGCAGCCATAGTTTTCCGGGCGAGCAGTACTTC
CASSHSFPGEQYF
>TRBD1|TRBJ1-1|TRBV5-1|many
TGCGCCAGCAGCTTTTACAGGGGTCACACTGAAGCTTTCTTT
CASSFYRGHTEAFF
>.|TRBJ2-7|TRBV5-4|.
TGTGCCAGCCTCCTTCGGGGCCCGTCCGAGCAGTACTTC
CASLLRGPSEQYF
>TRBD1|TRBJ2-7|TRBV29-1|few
TGCAGCGTTCGGAACAGGGGGCAATTTCACGAGCAGTACTTC
CSVRNRGQFHEQYF
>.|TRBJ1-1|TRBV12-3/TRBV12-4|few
TGTGCCAGCAGTGTAGAAACAGGGAGAGCTTTCTTT
CASSVETGRAFF
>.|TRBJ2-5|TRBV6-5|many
TGTGCCAGCAGCCGACGGGGGGCAATCCGGGCTCAAGAGACCCAGTACTTC
CASSRRGAIRAQETQYF
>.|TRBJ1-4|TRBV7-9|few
TGTGCCAGCAGCGAAGCGGGAGCAGGGTACCCCAGCGCCCTTGAAAAACTGTTTTTT
CASSEAGAGYPSALEKLFF
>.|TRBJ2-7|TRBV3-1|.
TGTGCCAGCAGCCCTGGATCCCCGTTCGGGCAGTACTTC
CASSPGSPFGQYF
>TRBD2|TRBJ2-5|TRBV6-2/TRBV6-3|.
TGTGCCAGCAGGACTAGCGCTAAAGAGACCCAGTACTTC
CASRTSAKETQYF
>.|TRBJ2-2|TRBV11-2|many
TGTGCCAGCAGCAAAGGAACAGGGCCCCCCGGGGAGCTGTTTTTT
CASSKGTGPPGELFF
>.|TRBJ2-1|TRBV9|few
TGTGCCAGCAGCGTAGCTCTAGCAGGCAATGAGCAGTTCTTC
CASSVALAGNEQFF
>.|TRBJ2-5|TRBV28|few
TGTGCCAGCAGTTTTGATGGCGGGATGGAGACCCAGTACTTC
CASSFDGGMETQYF
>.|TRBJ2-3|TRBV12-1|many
TGTGCCAGCAGCCCGAAGGGATTGGGACAGGGAGCAGATACGCAGTATTTT
CASSPKGLGQGADTQYF
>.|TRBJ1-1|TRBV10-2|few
TGCGCCAGCAGTGAGTGGGGGATGAACACTGAAGCTTTCTTT
CASSEWGMNTEAFF
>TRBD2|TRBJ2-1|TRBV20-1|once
TGCAGTGCTAGATATACTAGCGGGGTTTACAATGCGCAGTTCTTC
CSARYTSGVYNAQFF
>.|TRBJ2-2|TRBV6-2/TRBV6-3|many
TGTGCCAGCGAACGGCTAACCGGGGAGCTGTTTTTT
CASERLTGELFF
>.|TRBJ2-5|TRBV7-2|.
TGTGCCAGCAGCTTGCGGGGGCTGGAGACCCAGTACTTC
CASSLRGLETQYF
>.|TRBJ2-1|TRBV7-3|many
TGTGCCAGCAGTCCAAACACAGGAACCTACAATGAGCAGTTCTTC
CASSPNTGTYNEQFF
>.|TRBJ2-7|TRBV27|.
TGTGCCAGCAGTTTAACAGGGATGGGGTCCTACGAGCAGTACTTC
CASSLTGMGSYEQYF
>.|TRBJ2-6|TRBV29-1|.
TGCAGCGTCGGAGGGCGCTCTGGGGCCAACGTCCTGACTTTC
CSVGGRSGANVLTF
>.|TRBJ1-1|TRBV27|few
TGTGCCAGCAGTCACGGAGGGGCCCCCGCTACTGAAGCTTTCTTT
CASSHGGAPATEAFF
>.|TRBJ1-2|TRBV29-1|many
TGCAGCGTTGAAGAGAACTATGGCTACACCTTC
CSVEENYGYTF
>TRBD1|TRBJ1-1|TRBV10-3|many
TGTGCCATCCGGGACAGGGGGCGAGAGATAAACACTGAAGCTTTCTTT
CAIRDRGREINTEAFF
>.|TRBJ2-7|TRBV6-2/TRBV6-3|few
TGTGCCAGCAGTTACCACCTCGGGGGCGTTAAATCCTACGAGCAGTACTTC
CASSYHLGGVKSYEQYF
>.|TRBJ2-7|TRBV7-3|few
TGTGCCAGCAGCTTATATGCAGGGGCCTCCTACGAGCAGTACTTC
CASSLYAGASYEQYF
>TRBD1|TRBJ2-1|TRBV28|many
TGTGCCAGCAAAGAAACAGGGGGCTGGGATGAGCAGTTCTTC
CASKETGGWDEQFF
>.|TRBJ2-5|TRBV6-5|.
TGTGCCAGCAGTGCGACCTTCAGGGACGAGACCCAGTACTTC
CASSATFRDETQYF
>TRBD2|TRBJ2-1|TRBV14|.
TGTGCCAGCAGCCCCCTCGGTAGCGGGGCCCCAGAGCAGTTCTTC
CASSPLGSGAPEQFF
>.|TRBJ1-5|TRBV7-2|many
TGTGCCAGCAGCTCTACCGCGTATCAGCCCCAGCATTTT
CASSSTAYQPQHF
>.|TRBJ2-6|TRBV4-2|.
TGTGCCAGCAGCCGAGACAGCAGGAGCCCTGGGGCCAACGTCCTGACTTTC
CASSRDSRSPGANVLTF
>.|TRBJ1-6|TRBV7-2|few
TGTGCCAGCAGCTCATGGACGGCAACTTATAATTCACCCCTCCACTTT
CASSSWTATYNSPLHF
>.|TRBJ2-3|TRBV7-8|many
TGTGCCAGCAGCACCCTAGACAGTGCCCTCACAGATACGCAGTATTTT
CASSTLDSALTDTQYF
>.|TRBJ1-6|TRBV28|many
TGTGCCAGCAGTATCCGGACTCAATTCTCCTATAATTCACCCCTCCACTTT
CASSIRTQFSYNSPLHF
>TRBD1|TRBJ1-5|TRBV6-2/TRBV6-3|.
TGTGCCAGCAGCCCACTCCCGGGACAGGATCTCAATCAGCCCCAGCATTTT
CASSPLPGQDLNQPQHF
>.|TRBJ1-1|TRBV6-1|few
TGTGCCAGCAGTGCCTCAAGAGCACCTCTGAAAGCTTTCTTT
CASSASRAPLKAFF
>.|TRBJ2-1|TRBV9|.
TGTGCCAGCGGTCCCCGGGCCAGCTCCTACAATGAGCAGTTCTTC
CASGPRASSYNEQFF